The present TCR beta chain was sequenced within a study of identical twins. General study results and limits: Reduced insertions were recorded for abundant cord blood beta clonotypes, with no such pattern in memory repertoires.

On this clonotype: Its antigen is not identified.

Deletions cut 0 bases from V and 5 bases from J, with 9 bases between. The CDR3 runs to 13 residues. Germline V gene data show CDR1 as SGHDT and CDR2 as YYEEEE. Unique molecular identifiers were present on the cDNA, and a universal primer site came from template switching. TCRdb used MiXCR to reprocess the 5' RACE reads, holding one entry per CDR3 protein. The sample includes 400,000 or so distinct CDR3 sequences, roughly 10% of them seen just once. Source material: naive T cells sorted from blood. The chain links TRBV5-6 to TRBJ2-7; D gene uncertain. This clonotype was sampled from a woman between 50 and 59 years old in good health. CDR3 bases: TGTGCCAGCAGCTTGGGGGTAATCGACGAGCAGTACGTC. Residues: CASSLGVIDEQYV.